The 18 T cell receptor beta chains reported below all come from one sample, sequenced in a study of blood T cell repertoires in COVID-19. TCRdb's copy holds only in-frame clones and misses some; the assay was immunoSEQ multiplex PCR. The table records approximately 200,000 clones, about 82% of them present only once. Sequencing used peripheral blood. The receptor set was obtained from a woman older than 75 with acute or convalescent COVID-19.

The chain couples TRBV10-3 to TRBJ2-3; TRBD2 matches at 7 bases. Germline V gene lookup returns CDR1 ENHRY and CDR2 SYGVKD. The CDR3 has 15 amino acids. The V and J ends lost 4 bases and 0 bases, in that order; junction bases with no gene match: 4. The CDR3 coding sequence is TGTGCCATCAGTGGACTAGCTCAGAGCACAGATACGCAGTATTTT. Its protein product is CAISGLAQSTDTQYF.

The chain uses TRBV7-2 and TRBJ2-2, with TRBD2 matching 7 bases. The CDR3 extends over 15 amino acids. Per the germline V gene, CDR1 is SGHTA and CDR2 is FQGNSA. Trimming removed 1 base from V and 4 bases from J; junction bases left unmatched: 3. CDR3 nucleotide sequence: TGTGCCAGCAGCTTAGAGCGGGGTCTCACCGGGGAGCTGTTTTTT. It encodes CASSLERGLTGELFF.

V and J are TRBV30 and TRBJ1-3; D unresolved. V lost 4 bases and J lost 4, with 11 bases in between. Germline lookup yields CDR1 GTSNPN and CDR2 SVGIG (reference sequence). The CDR3 extends over 13 amino acids. The CDR3 loop is CAWTVSFGNTIYF. The CDR3 bases are TGTGCCTGGACGGTGAGCTTCGGAAACACCATATATTTT.

CDR3 amino acids: CASRGDRGVTNTEAFF. The CDR3 coding sequence is TGTGCCAGTAGGGGGGACAGGGGGGTGACGAACACTGAAGCTTTCTTT. The rearrangement links TRBV19 to TRBJ1-1; 11 bases line up with TRBD1. Germline V gene data show CDR1 as LNHDA and CDR2 as SQIVND (reference sequence). The CDR3 loop spans 16 amino acids. J lost 1 base, V lost 6 bases, and 7 bases had no gene match.

This chain connects TRBV30 to TRBJ1-3; D may be TRBD1 (5 bases). The CDR3 is 15 residues long. Germline values: CDR1 GTSNPN, CDR2 SVGIG (reference sequence). V was pared by 0 bases and J by 1 base, with 10 bases between. The CDR3 coding sequence is TGTGCCTGGAGTGTTTGGGGGGGGTCTGGAAACACCATATATTTT. It encodes CAWSVWGGSGNTIYF.

The rearrangement links TRBV6-4 to TRBJ2-1; TRBD1 matches at 8 bases. The CDR3 extends over 13 amino acids. Germline V CDR1 and CDR2: MRHNA, SNTAGT. V shed 6 bases, J shed 6 bases, and the junction held 4 bases outside the gene matches. The CDR3 loop reads CASRLDRGNEQFF. The DNA of the CDR3 is TGTGCCAGCAGACTCGACAGGGGCAATGAGCAGTTCTTC.

CDR3 in amino acids: CASSQGPSGGVAEAFF. For the CDR3, the DNA is TGCGCCAGCAGCCAAGGACCCTCGGGGGGGGTGGCTGAAGCTTTCTTT. The chain carries TRBV4-3 and TRBJ1-1; a weak D match, TRBD1 (5 bases). The CDR3 length is 16 residues. From germline, CDR1 is LGHNA and CDR2 YSLEER. With 1 base removed from V and 6 bases from J, the gap between germline ends came to 18 bases.

V is TRBV30 and J is TRBJ2-5; a possible D gene is TRBD2 (6 bases). The length of the CDR3 is 13 residues. The V and J ends lost 5 bases and 4 bases respectively, with 14 bases between them. Germline values: CDR1 GTSNPN, CDR2 SVGIG (reference sequence). The CDR3 nucleotides read TGTGCCTGGCTAGCGACGGTCGGAGAGACCCAGTACTTC. Encoded protein: CAWLATVGETQYF.

The chain's CDR3 is CASSPAGTSGYNEQFF. CDR3 sequence (DNA): TGTGCCAGCTCACCCGCCGGGACTAGCGGATACAATGAGCAGTTCTTC. The chain employs TRBV18 and TRBJ2-1, with 11 bases aligning to TRBD2. V gave up 3 bases and J gave up 4 bases; unmatched junction bases: 5. The CDR3 is made up of 16 amino acids. Germline assignment: CDR1 KGHSH and CDR2 LQKENI.

The CDR3 sequence is CASSHRNWTQTHNEQFF. The CDR3 DNA reads as TGTGCCAGCAGCCACCGAAATTGGACTCAGACTCACAATGAGCAGTTCTTC. The genes are TRBV11-2 and TRBJ2-1, with D maybe TRBD2 (5 bases). The CDR3 runs 17 residues. Trimming removed 5 bases from V and 5 bases from J, with 22 bases in between. CDR1 is SGHAT and CDR2 is FQNNGV in the germline V gene.

The chain combines TRBV14 with TRBJ2-7, with a tentative D call TRBD1 (6 bases). The CDR3 has 16 amino acids. Germline CDR1 reads SGHDN; CDR2 reads FVKESK. The V end was cut by 0 bases, the J end by 1 base, with 13 bases between. CDR3 sequence (DNA): TGTGCCAGCAGCCAAGAAGGGCGACAGGCGTCCTACGAGCAGTACTTC. As protein: CASSQEGRQASYEQYF.

The chain joins TRBV24-1 to TRBJ2-5; TRBD1 matches 10 bases. Germline-derived CDR1 and CDR2 are KGHDR and SFDVKD. CDR3 length: 13 residues. The V gene end was trimmed by 9 bases and the J gene end by 4 bases; junction bases not matched to a gene: 4. The CDR3: CATGTGVPETQYF. The DNA of the CDR3 is TGTGCCACCGGGACAGGGGTCCCAGAGACCCAGTACTTC.

CDR3 in amino acids: CASSLPYTEAFF. CDR3 nucleotide sequence: TGTGCCAGCAGTTTACCCTACACTGAAGCTTTCTTT. The chain uses TRBV12-3 or TRBV12-4 and TRBJ1-1; no definite D call. This CDR3 is built from 12 residues. V was pared by 2 bases and J by 3 bases, with 4 bases between.

The V call is TRBV9, the J call TRBJ2-2; 7 bases line up with TRBD2. CDR1 and CDR2 from the germline V gene are SGDLS and YYNGEE. The CDR3 is 16 residues long. The V segment lost 3 bases and the J segment 7 bases; nucleotides outside the gene matches: 12. The CDR3 DNA follows: TGTGCCAGCAGCGCCTCTAGCGGTCAGGCGGGCGGGGAGCTGTTTTTT. This gives the protein CASSASSGQAGGELFF.

The chain is built from TRBV29-1 and TRBJ2-7; a weak D match, TRBD2 (6 bases). V lost 7 bases, J lost 1 base, and 17 bases lay in between. The CDR3 is 14 amino acids. Germline V CDR1 and CDR2: SQVTM, ANQGSEA. The CDR3 nucleotides are TGCAGCGCCATAGGGGCCGGGGGTTCCTACGAGCAGTACTTC. Translated, it gives CSAIGAGGSYEQYF.

The chain recombines TRBV10-3 with TRBJ1-2; possibly TRBD1 for D (5 bases). V was pared by 2 bases and J by 8 bases, with 9 bases between. This CDR3 is built from 12 residues. Germline V CDR1 and CDR2: ENHRY, SYGVKD. In nucleotides, the CDR3 is TGTGCCATCAGTGAGGCCCAGGGCGGCTACACCTTC. Its translation: CAISEAQGGYTF.

The chain combines TRBV7-8 with TRBJ2-2; 10 bases fit TRBD1. The V gene's germline CDR1 is SGHVS and CDR2 FQNEAQ. The length of the CDR3 is 14 residues. V lost 6 bases to trimming and J lost 7 bases; unmatched junction nucleotides: 5. CDR3 loop: CASRATGGGGELFF. CDR3 DNA sequence: TGTGCCAGCAGAGCGACAGGGGGCGGCGGGGAGCTGTTTTTT.

This clone is a singleton in its sample. V usage is TRBV2 and J usage is TRBJ2-5; D perhaps matches TRBD2 (6 bases). This CDR3 is 13 amino acids long. The V end was cut by 6 bases, the J end by 5 bases, with 13 bases between. CDR1 is SNHLY and CDR2 is FYNNEI in the germline V gene. This CDR3 is CASSRDLGETQYF. The CDR3 DNA is TGTGCCAGCAGCCGGGACTTGGGGGAGACCCAGTACTTC.